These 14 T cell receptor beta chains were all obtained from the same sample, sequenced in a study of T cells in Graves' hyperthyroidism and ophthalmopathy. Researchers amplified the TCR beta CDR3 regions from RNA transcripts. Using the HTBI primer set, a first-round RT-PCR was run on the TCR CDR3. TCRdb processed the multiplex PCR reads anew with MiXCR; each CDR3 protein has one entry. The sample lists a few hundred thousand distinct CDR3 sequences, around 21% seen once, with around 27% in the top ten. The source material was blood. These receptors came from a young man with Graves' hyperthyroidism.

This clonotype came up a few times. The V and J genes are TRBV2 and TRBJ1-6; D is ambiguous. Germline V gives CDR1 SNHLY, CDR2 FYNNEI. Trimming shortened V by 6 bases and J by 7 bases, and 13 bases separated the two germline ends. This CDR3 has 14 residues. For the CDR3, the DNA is TGTGCCAGCAGACGTAGGAGCTTAAATTCACCCCTCCACTTT. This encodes CASRRRSLNSPLHF.

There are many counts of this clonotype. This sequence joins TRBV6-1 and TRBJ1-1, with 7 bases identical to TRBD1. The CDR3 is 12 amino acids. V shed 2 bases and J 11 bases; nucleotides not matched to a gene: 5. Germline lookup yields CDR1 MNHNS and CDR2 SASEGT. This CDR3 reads CASSETGEDAFF. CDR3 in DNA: TGTGCCAGCAGTGAAACAGGGGAAGACGCTTTCTTT.

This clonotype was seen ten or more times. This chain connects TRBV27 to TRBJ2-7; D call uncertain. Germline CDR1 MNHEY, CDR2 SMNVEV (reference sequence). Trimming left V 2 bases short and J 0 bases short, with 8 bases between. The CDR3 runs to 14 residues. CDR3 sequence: CASSLMWSSYEQYF. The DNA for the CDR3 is TGTGCCAGCAGTTTAATGTGGAGCTCCTACGAGCAGTACTTC.

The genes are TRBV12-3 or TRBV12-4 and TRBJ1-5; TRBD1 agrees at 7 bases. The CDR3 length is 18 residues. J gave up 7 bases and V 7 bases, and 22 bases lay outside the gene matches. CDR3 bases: TGTGCCAGCACCCCCGGAAAGGCAGGGGGGACGTGGGACCAGCCCCAGCATTTT. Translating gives CASTPGKAGGTWDQPQHF.

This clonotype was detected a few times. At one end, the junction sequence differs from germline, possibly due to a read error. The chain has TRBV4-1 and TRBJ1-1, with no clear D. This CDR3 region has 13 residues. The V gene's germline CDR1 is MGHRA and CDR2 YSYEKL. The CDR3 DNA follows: TGCGCCAGCAGCCAAGTCATTCCTACTGAGGCTTTCTTT. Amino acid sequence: CASSQVIPTEAFF.

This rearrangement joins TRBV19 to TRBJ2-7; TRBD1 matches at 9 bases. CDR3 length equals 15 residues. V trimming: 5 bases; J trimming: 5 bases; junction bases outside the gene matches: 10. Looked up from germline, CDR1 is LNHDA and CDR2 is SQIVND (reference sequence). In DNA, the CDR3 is TGTGCCAGTAGTGCGGGGACAGGGTTCATCAACGAGCAGTACTTC. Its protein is CASSAGTGFINEQYF.

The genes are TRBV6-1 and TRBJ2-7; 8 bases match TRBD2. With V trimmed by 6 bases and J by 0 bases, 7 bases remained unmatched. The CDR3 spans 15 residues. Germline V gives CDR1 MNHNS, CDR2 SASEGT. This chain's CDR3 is CASSLSGGDSYEQYF. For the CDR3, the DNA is TGTGCCAGCAGCCTATCCGGGGGGGACTCCTACGAGCAGTACTTC.

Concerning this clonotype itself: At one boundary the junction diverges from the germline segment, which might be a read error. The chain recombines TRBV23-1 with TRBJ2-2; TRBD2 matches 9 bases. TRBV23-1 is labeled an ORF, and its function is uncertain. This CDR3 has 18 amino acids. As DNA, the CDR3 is TGTGCCAGCAGTTTCTCCCGGGCTAGCGGGACCCCTTCCGGGGAGCTGTTTTTT. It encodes CASSFSRASGTPSGELFF.

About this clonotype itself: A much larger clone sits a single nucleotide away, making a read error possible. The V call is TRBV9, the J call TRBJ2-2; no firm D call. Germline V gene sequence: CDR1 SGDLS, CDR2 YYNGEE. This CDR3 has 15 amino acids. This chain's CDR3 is CTSSVGRANTGELFF. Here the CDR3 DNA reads TGTACCAGCAGCGTAGGCAGAGCGAACACCGGGGAGCTGTTTTTT.

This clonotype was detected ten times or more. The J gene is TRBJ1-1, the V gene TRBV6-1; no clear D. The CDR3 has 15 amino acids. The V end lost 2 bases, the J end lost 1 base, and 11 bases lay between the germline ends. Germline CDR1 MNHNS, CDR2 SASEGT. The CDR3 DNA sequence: TGTGCCAGCAGTGAAAGGTGGCGGAAGAACACTGAAGCTTTCTTT. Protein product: CASSERWRKNTEAFF.

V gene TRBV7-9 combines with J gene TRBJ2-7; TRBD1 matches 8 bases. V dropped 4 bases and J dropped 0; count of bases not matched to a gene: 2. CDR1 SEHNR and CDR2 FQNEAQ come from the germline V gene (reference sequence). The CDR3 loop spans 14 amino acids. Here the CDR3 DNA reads TGTGCCAGCAGCTGGACAGGGTACTCCTACGAGCAGTACTTC. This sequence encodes CASSWTGYSYEQYF.

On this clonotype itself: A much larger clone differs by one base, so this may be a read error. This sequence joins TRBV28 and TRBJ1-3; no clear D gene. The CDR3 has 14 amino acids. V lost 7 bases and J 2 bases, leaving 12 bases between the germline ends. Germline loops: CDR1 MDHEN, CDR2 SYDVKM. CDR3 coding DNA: TGTGCCAGCACCCCCCGGAACCCTGGAAACACCATATATTTT. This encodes CASTPRNPGNTIYF. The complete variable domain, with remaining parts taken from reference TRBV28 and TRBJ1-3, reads DVKVTQSSRYLVKRTGEKVFLECVQDMDHENMFWYRQDPGLGLRLIYFSYDVKMKEKGDIPEGYSVSREKKERFSLILESASTNQTSMYLCASTPRNPGNTIYFGEGSWLTVV.

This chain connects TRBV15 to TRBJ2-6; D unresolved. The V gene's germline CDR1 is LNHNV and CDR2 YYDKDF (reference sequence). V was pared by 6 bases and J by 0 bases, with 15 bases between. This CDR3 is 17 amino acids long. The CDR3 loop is CATREIRAFSGANVLTF. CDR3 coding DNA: TGTGCCACCAGAGAGATTCGGGCCTTCTCTGGGGCCAACGTCCTGACTTTC.

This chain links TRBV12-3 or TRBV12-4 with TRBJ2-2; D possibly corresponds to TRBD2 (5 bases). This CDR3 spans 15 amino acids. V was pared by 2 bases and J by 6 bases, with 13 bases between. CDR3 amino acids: CASSLNGVGAGELFF. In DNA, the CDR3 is TGTGCCAGCAGTTTAAACGGGGTTGGGGCCGGGGAGCTGTTTTTT.